The clone carrying this T cell receptor beta chain was observed a few times. This sample was taken from a study of blood T cell repertoires in COVID-19. In the study overall: Acute and convalescent COVID-19 specimens originated in the United States, Italy and Spain. T cells, B-cell-depleted T cells, or PBMCs supplied cDNA or gDNA.

Authors' analysis steps: Counts of nucleated cells, estimated from reference gene primer amplification, were obtained. The data were produced by immunoSEQ multiplex PCR, yet TCRdb's version contains in-frame clones alone and is incomplete. V and J calls plus clone size are reproduced from that table; the DNA served to infer D and trimming. The data hold about 42,000 clones, with about 75% observed a single time. V gave up 4 bases and J gave up 2 bases, with 14 bases separating them. This CDR3 comprises 15 residues. Germline CDR1 LGHDT, CDR2 YNNKEL (reference sequence). The sequenced material came from peripheral blood. This receptor was taken from a man aged 70 or older with active or convalescent COVID-19. The V gene is TRBV3-1 (or the pseudogene TRBV3-2), the J gene TRBJ1-2; perhaps TRBD1 as D (5 bases). CDR3 region: CASSRTHGGNYGYTF. Here the CDR3 DNA reads TGTGCCAGCAGCCGGACCCACGGGGGGAACTATGGCTACACCTTC.